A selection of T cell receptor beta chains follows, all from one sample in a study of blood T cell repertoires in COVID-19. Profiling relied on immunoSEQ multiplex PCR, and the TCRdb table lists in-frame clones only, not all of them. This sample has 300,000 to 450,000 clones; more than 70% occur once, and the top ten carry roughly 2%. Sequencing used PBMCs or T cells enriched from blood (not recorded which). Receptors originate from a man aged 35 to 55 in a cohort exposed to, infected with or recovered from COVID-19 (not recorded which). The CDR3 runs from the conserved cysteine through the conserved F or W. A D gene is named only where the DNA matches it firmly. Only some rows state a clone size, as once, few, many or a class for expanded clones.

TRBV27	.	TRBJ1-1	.	CASSSHDDRNTEAFF	TGTGCCAGCAGTTCCCACGACGACAGGAACACTGAAGCTTTCTTT
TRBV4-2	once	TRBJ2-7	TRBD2	CASSQGLAGAVQYF	TGTGCCAGCAGCCAAGGGCTAGCGGGAGCGGTGCAGTACTTC
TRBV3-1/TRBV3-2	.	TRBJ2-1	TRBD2	CASSRSGRASEQFF	TGTGCCAGCAGCCGGAGCGGGAGGGCCTCCGAGCAGTTCTTC
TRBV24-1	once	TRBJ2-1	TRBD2	CATSDHGTSGSMEQFF	TGTGCCACCAGTGACCACGGGACTAGCGGGAGTATGGAGCAGTTCTTC
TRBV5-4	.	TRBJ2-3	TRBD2	CASSFPAGVDLNTQYF	TGTGCCAGCAGCTTTCCAGCGGGAGTAGATTTGAATACGCAGTATTTT
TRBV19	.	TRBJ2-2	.	CASSTPKGGYTGELFF	TGTGCCAGTAGTACCCCGAAAGGGGGTTACACCGGGGAGCTGTTTTTT
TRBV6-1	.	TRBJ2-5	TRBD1	CASSEGVLGQGEETQYF	TGTGCCAGCAGTGAAGGGGTCTTGGGACAGGGAGAAGAGACCCAGTACTTC
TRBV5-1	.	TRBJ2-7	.	CASKRDTDYEQYF	TGCGCCAGCAAGCGGGACACTGATTACGAGCAGTACTTC
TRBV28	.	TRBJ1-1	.	CASSETGSYTEAFF	TGTGCCAGCAGCGAAACAGGATCGTACACTGAAGCTTTCTTT
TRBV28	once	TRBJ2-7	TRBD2	CASSRGGLAGVGEQYF	TGTGCCAGCAGCCGTGGAGGACTAGCGGGAGTCGGTGAGCAGTACTTC
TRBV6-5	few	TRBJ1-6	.	CASSWDNSPLHF	TGTGCCAGCAGTTGGGACAACTCACCCCTCCACTTT
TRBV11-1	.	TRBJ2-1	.	CASSQDRSSWFF	TGTGCCAGCAGCCAGGACAGAAGTAGCTGGTTCTTC
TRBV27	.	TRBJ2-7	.	CASSLSSQGPYEQYF	TGTGCCAGCAGTTTAAGCTCGCAGGGGCCCTACGAGCAGTACTTC
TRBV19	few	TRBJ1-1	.	CASSIRQQILSRQLNTEAFF	TGTGCCAGTAGTATAAGGCAGCAAATACTCTCGCGACAGCTCAACACTGAAGCTTTCTTT
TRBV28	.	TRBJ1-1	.	CASSPPGVRNTEAFF	TGTGCCAGCAGTCCGCCAGGGGTGCGGAACACTGAAGCTTTCTTT
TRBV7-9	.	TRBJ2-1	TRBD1	CASSWTGSSYNEQFF	TGTGCCAGCAGTTGGACAGGGAGCTCCTACAATGAGCAGTTCTTC
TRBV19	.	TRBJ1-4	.	CASSGLEAGGEKLFF	TGTGCCAGTAGTGGCCTCGAGGCCGGGGGGGAAAAACTGTTTTTT
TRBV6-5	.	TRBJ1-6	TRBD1	CASSYTGADSPLHF	TGTGCCAGCAGTTATACAGGGGCGGATTCACCCCTCCACTTT
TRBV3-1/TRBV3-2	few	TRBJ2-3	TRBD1	CASRGTGRDTQYF	TGTGCCAGCAGGGGGACAGGTCGGGATACGCAGTATTTT
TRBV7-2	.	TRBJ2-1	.	CASSAAGGREQFF	TGTGCCAGCAGCGCAGCTGGGGGCCGGGAGCAGTTCTTC
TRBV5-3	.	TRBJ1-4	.	CARTPFRGTNEKLFF	TGTGCCAGAACCCCCTTTCGGGGGACTAATGAAAAACTGTTTTTT
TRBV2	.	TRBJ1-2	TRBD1	CASSRDRVSYGYTF	TGTGCCAGCAGCCGGGACAGGGTCAGCTATGGCTACACCTTC